This passage covers 21 T cell receptor beta chains from one sample sequenced in a study of blood T cell repertoires in COVID-19 (dated by TCRdb to 2020 to 2022). Library preparation used the immunoSEQ multiplex PCR assay. Sourced from immuneACCESS, this table was stored by TCRdb with only in-frame sequences that have V and J called. A share of the clones is absent; for the studies checked, an unresolved V gene accounts for under half, and the remainder has no known explanation. Here the sample has about 68,000 clones; just over 85% occur a single time. The ten largest clones add up to over 4% of the sample. The material sequenced was peripheral blood. The origin of the receptors is a man aged 50-60 years with acute or convalescent COVID-19.

The chain uses TRBV19 and TRBJ1-1; 8 bases fit TRBD1. Unmatched junction bases numbered 4, after V lost 5 bases and J lost 5 bases. CDR1 is LNHDA and CDR2 is SQIVND in the germline V gene (reference sequence). The CDR3 loop spans 13 amino acids. Here the CDR3 reads CASSVNRGTEAFF. DNA of the CDR3: TGTGCCAGTAGTGTAAACAGGGGGACTGAAGCTTTCTTT. Filled out from reference TRBV19 and TRBJ1-1, the complete variable domain reads DGGITQSPKYLFRKEGQNVTLSCEQNLNHDAMYWYRQDPGQGLRLIYYSQIVNDFQKGDIAEGYSVSREKKESFPLTVTSAQKNPTAFYLCASSVNRGTEAFFGQGTRLTVV.

The chain employs TRBV7-9 and TRBJ2-1; TRBD2 matches 11 bases. Trimming took 5 bases from V and 8 from J; bases not matched to a gene: 8. This CDR3 has 15 amino acids. From germline, CDR1 is SEHNR and CDR2 FQNEAQ (reference sequence). The CDR3 here is CASSAPGLAVHEQFF. DNA for the CDR3: TGTGCCAGCAGCGCCCCGGGACTAGCGGTCCATGAGCAGTTCTTC.

V is TRBV6-5 and J is TRBJ2-1; possibly TRBD2 for D (5 bases). Trimming stripped 0 bases from V and 1 base from J, with 10 bases between. This CDR3 has 16 residues. The germline V gene has CDR1 MNHEY and CDR2 SVGAGI. The CDR3 coding sequence is TGTGCCAGCAGTTACTCAGTGCGGGCTTCCTACAATGAGCAGTTCTTC. As protein: CASSYSVRASYNEQFF.

This clone was observed a single time. The chain combines TRBV11-1 with TRBJ2-3; perhaps TRBD1 as D (5 bases). The ends were cut back, 0 bases at V and 5 bases at J, with 12 bases in the middle. The CDR3 is 15 residues long. The germline gives CDR1 SGHAT, CDR2 FQDESV (reference sequence). In DNA form, the CDR3 reads TGTGCCAGCAGCTTAGCCTCCGCAGGGATAGATACGCAGTATTTT. It specifies CASSLASAGIDTQYF.

This chain joins TRBV7-6 and TRBJ1-4, with D perhaps TRBD1 (6 bases). V gave up 4 bases and J gave up 10 bases, with 19 bases separating them. The germline CDR1 and CDR2 sequences are SGHVS and FNYEAQ. There are 15 residues in the CDR3. CDR3 protein: CASSSQGKEIGKLFF. The CDR3, as DNA: TGTGCCAGCAGCTCTCAGGGGAAAGAAATCGGAAAACTGTTTTTT.

The chain employs TRBV5-6 and TRBJ1-3; 7 nucleotides agree with TRBD1. The CDR3 is made up of 18 amino acids. Germline CDR1 is SGHDT and CDR2 is YYEEEE. V gave up 4 bases and J gave up 2 bases; unmatched junction bases: 15. Here the CDR3 reads CASSAPGQWTPTGNTIYF. As DNA, the CDR3 is TGTGCCAGCAGCGCGCCGGGACAGTGGACACCTACTGGAAACACCATATATTTT.

In its sample, this clone was seen once. V usage is TRBV27 and J usage is TRBJ1-2, with 8 bases lining up with TRBD1. J lost 8 bases, V lost 2 bases, and 7 bases had no gene match. CDR1 and CDR2 from the germline V gene are MNHEY and SMNVEV (reference sequence). The CDR3 loop spans 14 amino acids. CDR3 in DNA: TGTGCCAGCAGTTTAACCGGGACAGGAAGCGGCTACACCTTC. This encodes CASSLTGTGSGYTF.

This clone was found once. The V and J genes are TRBV12-3 or TRBV12-4 and TRBJ1-2, with D possibly being TRBD1 (6 bases). The CDR3 sequence is 12 residues long. V was cut by 3 bases and J by 7 bases, with 9 bases left in between. As DNA, the CDR3 is TGTGCCAGCAGTTTCGGGGGGCTTGGCTACACCTTC. Translated, it gives CASSFGGLGYTF.

DNA of the CDR3: TGTGCCAGCAGCCAAGTTACGGGCGAGCAGTACTTC. Amino acids: CASSQVTGEQYF. This sequence joins TRBV3-1 (or the pseudogene TRBV3-2) and TRBJ2-7; D is uncertain. This CDR3 is built from 12 residues. The V end lost 1 base, the J end lost 6 bases, and 7 bases lay between the germline ends. Germline loops: CDR1 LGHDT, CDR2 YNNKEL (reference sequence).

J is TRBJ1-1 and V is TRBV6-5; perhaps TRBD1 as D (5 bases). The germline gives CDR1 MNHEY, CDR2 SVGAGI. The CDR3 consists of 13 residues. The V and J ends lost 6 bases and 4 bases respectively, with 12 bases between them. The CDR3 here is CASSAGRGTEAFF. The CDR3 coding sequence is TGTGCCAGCAGCGCTGGGAGGGGCACTGAAGCTTTCTTT.

The rearrangement uses TRBV19 and TRBJ2-7; the match to TRBD1 covers 10 bases. CDR3 length: 15 residues. V lost 1 base to trimming and J lost 6 bases; unmatched junction nucleotides: 6. Germline values: CDR1 LNHDA, CDR2 SQIVND (reference sequence). CDR3 DNA: TGTGCCAGTAGTATAGGCACCGGGACAGGGGTCGAGCAGTACTTC. Encoded protein: CASSIGTGTGVEQYF.

The rearrangement uses TRBV7-9 and TRBJ2-7, with a tentative D call TRBD2 (5 bases). The CDR3 extends over 13 amino acids. Germline CDR1 SEHNR, CDR2 FQNEAQ (reference sequence). Trimming pared 6 bases from V and 3 bases from J, leaving 12 bases between. CDR3 DNA: TGTGCCAGCAGTTCACCCGGACTCTACGAGCAGTACTTC. As protein: CASSSPGLYEQYF.

The chain combines TRBV25-1 with TRBJ1-6; D not certain. Trimming removed 3 bases from V and 5 bases from J, with 11 bases in between. Germline CDR1 reads MGHDK; CDR2 reads SYGVNS. This CDR3 has 15 amino acids. In DNA form, the CDR3 reads TGTGCCAGCAGTGAGATCTCGGAGGATAATTCACCCCTCCACTTT. The encoded protein is CASSEISEDNSPLHF.

The chain combines TRBV12-3 or TRBV12-4 with TRBJ2-2; the D is unclear. This CDR3 is built from 11 residues. V lost 5 bases and J 6 bases, leaving 4 bases between the germline ends. CDR3 protein: CASSSSGELFF. In DNA form, the CDR3 reads TGTGCCAGCAGTAGCTCCGGGGAGCTGTTTTTT.

The rearrangement uses TRBV30 and TRBJ1-4; D unresolved. Looked up from germline, CDR1 is GTSNPN and CDR2 is SVGIG (reference sequence). The CDR3 runs to 13 residues. V gave up 2 bases and J gave up 8 bases, with 12 bases separating them. CDR3 sequence (DNA): TGTGCCTGGAGTTCCGGAGCAGACGAAAAACTGTTTTTT. Translation gives CAWSSGADEKLFF.

The chain couples TRBV18 to TRBJ2-5, with D tentatively TRBD1 (5 bases). Germline CDR1 and CDR2: KGHSH and LQKENI. Trimming removed 6 bases at V and 2 bases at J, with 10 bases between. The CDR3 contains 13 residues. CDR3 region: CASSADRQETQYF. DNA for the CDR3: TGTGCCAGCTCGGCCGACAGACAAGAGACCCAGTACTTC. Looking up the rest from reference TRBV18 and TRBJ2-5 gives the full variable domain: NAGVMQNPRHLVRRRGQEARLRCSPMKGHSHVYWYRQLPEEGLKFMVYLQKENIIDESGMPKERFSAEFPKEGPSILRIQQVVRGDSAAYFCASSADRQETQYFGPGTRLLVL.

This chain uses TRBV7-9 with TRBJ2-3, with D tentatively TRBD2 (5 bases). The germline V and J ends were trimmed by 6 bases and 4 bases, with 17 bases remaining between them. The length of the CDR3 is 15 residues. CDR1 and CDR2 from the germline V gene are SEHNR and FQNEAQ (reference sequence). As DNA, the CDR3 is TGTGCCAGCAGTAGGAGTGCGGGTTTGGCAGATACGCAGTATTTT. It specifies CASSRSAGLADTQYF.

The rearrangement joins TRBV2 to TRBJ2-1, with 10 bases matching TRBD2. The CDR3 is 15 amino acids. Germline CDR1 reads SNHLY; CDR2 reads FYNNEI. J was trimmed by 8 bases and V by 8 bases; bases with no gene match: 12. CDR3 region: CASAVEGLAIHEQFF. The DNA for the CDR3 is TGTGCCAGCGCCGTGGAGGGACTAGCGATCCATGAGCAGTTCTTC.

The rearrangement uses TRBV18 and TRBJ1-5; maybe TRBD1 (5 bases). Germline CDR1 is KGHSH and CDR2 is LQKENI. This CDR3 contains 13 residues. V was trimmed by 0 bases and J by 7 bases, leaving 7 bases between them. The CDR3 DNA is TGTGCCAGCTCACCACCTACAGGCCAGCCCCAGCATTTT. Amino acid sequence: CASSPPTGQPQHF.

A single count supports this clone. The chain carries TRBV19 and TRBJ2-6; 10 nucleotides match TRBD1. Germline assignment: CDR1 LNHDA and CDR2 SQIVND (reference sequence). The V gene end was trimmed by 5 bases and the J gene end by 1 base; junction bases not matched to a gene: 5. This CDR3 is built from 17 residues. The CDR3 coding sequence is TGTGCCAGTAGTCCGGCGGACAGGGGGTCTGGGGCCAACGTCCTGACTTTC. It encodes CASSPADRGSGANVLTF.

The V and J genes are TRBV9 and TRBJ2-7, with TRBD1 matching over 7 bases. CDR3 length: 15 residues. Germline V CDR1 and CDR2: SGDLS, YYNGEE. V dropped 2 bases and J dropped 2; count of bases not matched to a gene: 7. The CDR3 DNA follows: TGTGCCAGCAGCGTCTCCGGGACAGCCACCTACGAGCAGTACTTC. Its translation is CASSVSGTATYEQYF.